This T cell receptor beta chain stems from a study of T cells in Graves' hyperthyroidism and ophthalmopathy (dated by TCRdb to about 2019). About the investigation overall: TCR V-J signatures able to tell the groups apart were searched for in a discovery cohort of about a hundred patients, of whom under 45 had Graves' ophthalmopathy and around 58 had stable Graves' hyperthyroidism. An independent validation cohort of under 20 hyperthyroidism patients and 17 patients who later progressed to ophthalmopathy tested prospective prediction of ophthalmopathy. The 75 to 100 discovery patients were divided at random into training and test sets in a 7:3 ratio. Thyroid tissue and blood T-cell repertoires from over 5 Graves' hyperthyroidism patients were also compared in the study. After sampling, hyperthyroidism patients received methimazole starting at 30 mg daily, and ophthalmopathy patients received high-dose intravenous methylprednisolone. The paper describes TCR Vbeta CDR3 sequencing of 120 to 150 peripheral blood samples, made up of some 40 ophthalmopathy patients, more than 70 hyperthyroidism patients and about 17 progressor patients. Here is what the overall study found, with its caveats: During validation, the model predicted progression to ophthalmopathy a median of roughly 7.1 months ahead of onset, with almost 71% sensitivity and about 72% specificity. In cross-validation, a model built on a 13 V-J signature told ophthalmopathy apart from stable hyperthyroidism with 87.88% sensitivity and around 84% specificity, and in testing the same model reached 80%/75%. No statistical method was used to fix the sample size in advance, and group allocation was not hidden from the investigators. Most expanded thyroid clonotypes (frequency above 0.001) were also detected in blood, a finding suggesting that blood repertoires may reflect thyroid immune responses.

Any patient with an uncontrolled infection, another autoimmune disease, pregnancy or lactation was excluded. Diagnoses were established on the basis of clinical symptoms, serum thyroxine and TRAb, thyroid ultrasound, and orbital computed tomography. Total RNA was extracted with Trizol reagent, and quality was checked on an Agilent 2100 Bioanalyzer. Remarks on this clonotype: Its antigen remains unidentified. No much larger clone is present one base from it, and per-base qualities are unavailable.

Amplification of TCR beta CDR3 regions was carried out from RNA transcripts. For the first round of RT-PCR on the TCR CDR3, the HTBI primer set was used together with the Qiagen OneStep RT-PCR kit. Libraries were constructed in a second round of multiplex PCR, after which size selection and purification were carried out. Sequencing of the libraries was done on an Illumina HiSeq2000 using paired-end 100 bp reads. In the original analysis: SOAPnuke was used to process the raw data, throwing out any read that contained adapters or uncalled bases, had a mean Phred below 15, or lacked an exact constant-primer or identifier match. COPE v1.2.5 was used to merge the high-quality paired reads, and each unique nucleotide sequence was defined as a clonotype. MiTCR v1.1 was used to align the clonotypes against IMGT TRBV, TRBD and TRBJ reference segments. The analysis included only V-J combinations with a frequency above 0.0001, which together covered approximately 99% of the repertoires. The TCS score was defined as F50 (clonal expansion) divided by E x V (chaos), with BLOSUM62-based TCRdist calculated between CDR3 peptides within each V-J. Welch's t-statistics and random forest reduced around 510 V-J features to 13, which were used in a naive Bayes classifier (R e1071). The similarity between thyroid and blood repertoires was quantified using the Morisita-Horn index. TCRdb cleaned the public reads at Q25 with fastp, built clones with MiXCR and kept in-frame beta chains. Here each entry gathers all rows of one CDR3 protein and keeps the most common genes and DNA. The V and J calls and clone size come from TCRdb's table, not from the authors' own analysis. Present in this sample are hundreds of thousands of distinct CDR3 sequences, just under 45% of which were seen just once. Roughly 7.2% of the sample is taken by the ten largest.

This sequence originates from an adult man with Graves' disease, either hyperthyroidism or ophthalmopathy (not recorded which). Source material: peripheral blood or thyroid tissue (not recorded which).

This receptor has the CDR3 CASSLKGDRGRGHEQYF. The nucleotide sequence is TGTGCCAGCAGCTTAAAGGGCGACAGGGGGCGCGGCCACGAGCAGTACTTC. This sequence uses TRBV11-2 and TRBJ2-7, and TRBD1 aligns with 10 junction nucleotides. Taken from cysteine to phenylalanine, the CDR3 has 17 residues. Of the read, only the CDR3 DNA is kept; its 51 bases are in frame from base 1. The germline V gene yields SGHAT for CDR1 and FQNNGV for CDR2. V lost 2 bases and J lost 5 bases, and the count of bases not matched to a germline gene is 12.